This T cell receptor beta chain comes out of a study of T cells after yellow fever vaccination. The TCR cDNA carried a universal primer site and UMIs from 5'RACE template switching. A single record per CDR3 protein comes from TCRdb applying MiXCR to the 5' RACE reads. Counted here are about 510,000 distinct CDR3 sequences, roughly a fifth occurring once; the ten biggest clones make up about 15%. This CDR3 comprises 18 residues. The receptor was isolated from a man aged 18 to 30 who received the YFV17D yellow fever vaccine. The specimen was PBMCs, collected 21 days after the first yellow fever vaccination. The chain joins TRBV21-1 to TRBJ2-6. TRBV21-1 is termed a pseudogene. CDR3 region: CASTTRRRRGSGANVLTF. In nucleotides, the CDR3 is TGTGCCAGCACCACAAGGAGAAGGAGAGGCTCTGGGGCCAACGTCCTGACTTTC.